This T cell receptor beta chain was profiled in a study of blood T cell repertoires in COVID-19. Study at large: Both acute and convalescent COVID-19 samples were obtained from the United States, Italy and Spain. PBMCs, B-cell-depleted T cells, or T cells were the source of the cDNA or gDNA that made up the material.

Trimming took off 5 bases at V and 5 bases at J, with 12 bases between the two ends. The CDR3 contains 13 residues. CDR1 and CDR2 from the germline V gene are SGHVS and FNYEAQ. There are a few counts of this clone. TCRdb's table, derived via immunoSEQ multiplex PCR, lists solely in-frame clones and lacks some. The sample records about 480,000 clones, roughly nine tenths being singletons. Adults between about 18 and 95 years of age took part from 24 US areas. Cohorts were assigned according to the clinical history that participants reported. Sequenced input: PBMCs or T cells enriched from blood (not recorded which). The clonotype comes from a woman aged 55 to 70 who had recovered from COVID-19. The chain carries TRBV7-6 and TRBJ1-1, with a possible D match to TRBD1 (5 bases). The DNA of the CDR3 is TGTGCCAGCAGCGAGGGACTTGTGACTGAAGCTTTCTTT. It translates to CASSEGLVTEAFF. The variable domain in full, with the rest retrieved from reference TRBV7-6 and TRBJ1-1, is GAGVSQSPRYKVTKRGQDVALRCDPISGHVSLYWYRQALGQGPEFLTYFNYEAQQDKSGLPNDRFSAERPEGSISTLTIQRTEQRDSAMYRCASSEGLVTEAFFGQGTRLTVV.